This entry lists 18 T cell receptor beta chains sequenced from one sample in a study of T cells after yellow fever vaccination. TCRdb re-called the 5' RACE reads with MiXCR, one entry per CDR3 protein. Of 68,000 or so distinct CDR3 sequences in the sample, approximately 7% were seen once. This specimen was CD8+ T cells sorted from PBMCs, taken more than 35 days after the first yellow fever vaccination. Receptor source: a man aged 18 to 29 who received the YFV17D yellow fever vaccine.

This clonotype was detected ten times or more. The V and J genes are TRBV5-1 and TRBJ2-2; 8 nucleotides agree with TRBD2. The CDR3 length is 16 residues. Trimming at V came to 3 bases and at J to 3 bases, leaving 7 bases not matched to a gene. Per germline, CDR1 SGHRS and CDR2 YFSETQ. CDR3: CASSSAGGTDTGELFF. The CDR3 nucleotides are TGCGCCAGCAGCTCCGCGGGGGGTACTGACACCGGGGAGCTGTTTTTT. Supplemented by reference TRBV5-1 and TRBJ2-2, the full variable domain reads KAGVTQTPRYLIKTRGQQVTLSCSPISGHRSVSWYQQTPGQGLQFLFEYFSETQRNKGNFPGRFSGRQFSNSRSEMNVSTLELGDSALYLCASSSAGGTDTGELFFGEGSRLTVL.

The chain combines TRBV6-5 with TRBJ2-1, with 9 bases lining up with TRBD2. Germline trimming cut 2 bases from V and 7 bases from J; bases unmatched to any gene: 12. CDR3 size: 17 residues. Germline assignment: CDR1 MNHEY and CDR2 SVGAGI. The CDR3 DNA sequence: TGTGCCAGCAGTTACGGGAGCGGGGGGAGTCAAGGGAATGAGCAGTTCTTC. This encodes CASSYGSGGSQGNEQFF.

Concerning this clonotype: This sequence may be a read error, since a much larger clone differs from it by one base. The chain links TRBV27 to TRBJ2-5; no firm D call. The length of the CDR3 is 16 residues. Germline lookup yields CDR1 MNHEY and CDR2 SMNVEV (reference sequence). Trimming pared 4 bases from V and 7 bases from J, leaving 22 bases between. CDR3 region: CASSSLPAANQWTQYF. CDR3 nucleotides: TGTGCCAGCAGTTCTCTTCCGGCCGCGAACCAGTGGACCCAGTACTTC.

This clonotype was seen repeatedly, ten times or more. The V gene is TRBV27, the J gene TRBJ2-3; D gene unclear. The germline gives CDR1 MNHEY, CDR2 SMNVEV (reference sequence). The V end was cut by 6 bases, the J end by 1 base, with 17 bases between. The CDR3 length is 16 residues. CDR3 sequence (DNA): TGTGCCAGCAGCAGGACGCCGCGTCTGGGCACAGATACGCAGTATTTT. The encoded protein is CASSRTPRLGTDTQYF.

This clonotype was counted many times. The rearrangement joins TRBV5-1 to TRBJ2-7; D might be TRBD2 (6 bases). V was clipped by 4 bases and J by 5 bases, with 13 bases between them. Per the germline V gene, CDR1 is SGHRS and CDR2 is YFSETQ. This CDR3 has 13 residues. The chain's CDR3 is CASSLGGFNEQYF. CDR3 nucleotide sequence: TGCGCCAGCAGCCTTGGAGGGTTTAACGAGCAGTACTTC.

The rearrangement joins TRBV20-1 to TRBJ1-6; maybe TRBD1 (5 bases). Trimming took 4 bases from V and 0 from J, leaving 10 bases between them. The germline CDR1 and CDR2 sequences are DFQATT and SNEGSKA (reference sequence). This CDR3 contains 15 residues. The CDR3, as DNA: TGCAGTGCTACCTTAGGGGACTCCTATAATTCACCCCTCCACTTT. This encodes CSATLGDSYNSPLHF.

This clonotype appeared many times. The chain joins TRBV6-4 to TRBJ2-2; either TRBD1 or TRBD2 may supply D (6 bases each). Germline CDR1 MRHNA, CDR2 SNTAGT. Between the trimmed V and J ends, which lost 0 bases and 4 bases, there was a span of 12 bases. There are 16 residues in the CDR3. The CDR3 loop is CASSDSRGVSTGELFF. The CDR3 nucleotides are TGTGCCAGCAGTGACTCGAGGGGGGTCTCCACCGGGGAGCTGTTTTTT.

This clonotype was counted many times. The genes are TRBV12-3 or TRBV12-4 and TRBJ2-5; perhaps D is TRBD1 or TRBD2 (6 bases each). V was shortened by 3 bases and J by 5 bases, with 13 bases between the two germline ends. The CDR3 totals 14 residues. CDR3 DNA sequence: TGTGCCAGCAGTTTCGTGGGGGGCGGGGAGACCCAGTACTTC. Amino acid sequence: CASSFVGGGETQYF.

This clonotype was counted ten times or more. The rearrangement joins TRBV7-9 to TRBJ2-5, with D perhaps matching TRBD2 (5 bases). Trimming cost V 5 bases and J 0 bases, with 10 bases left between them. The CDR3 sequence is 14 residues long. Per the germline V gene, CDR1 is SEHNR and CDR2 is FQNEAQ (reference sequence). CDR3 sequence: CASSTTGYQETQYF. DNA of the CDR3: TGTGCCAGCAGCACAACGGGGTACCAAGAGACCCAGTACTTC.

The chain carries TRBV4-3 and TRBJ2-2; possibly TRBD1 or TRBD2 for D (6 bases each). The CDR3 contains 17 residues. The germline gives CDR1 LGHNA, CDR2 YSLEER. Trimming stripped 0 bases from V and 4 bases from J, with 15 bases between. CDR3 sequence (DNA): TGCGCCAGCAGCCAAGATTCTGTGGGGGGCCGCACCGGGGAGCTGTTTTTT. It is translated as CASSQDSVGGRTGELFF.

This clonotype was counted ten times or more. The V call is TRBV5-1, the J call TRBJ2-2; no firm D call. V lost 4 bases, J lost 4 bases, and 17 bases lay in between. CDR1 SGHRS and CDR2 YFSETQ come from the germline V gene. The CDR3 runs to 16 residues. The CDR3 DNA follows: TGCGCCAGCAGCCGAGACCCTGAAATTCGCACCGGGGAGCTGTTTTTT. It codes for CASSRDPEIRTGELFF. Drawing the rest from reference TRBV5-1 and TRBJ2-2, the complete variable domain is KAGVTQTPRYLIKTRGQQVTLSCSPISGHRSVSWYQQTPGQGLQFLFEYFSETQRNKGNFPGRFSGRQFSNSRSEMNVSTLELGDSALYLCASSRDPEIRTGELFFGEGSRLTVL.

The J gene is TRBJ2-1, the V gene TRBV20-1; 14 bases are a match to TRBD2. CDR3 size: 16 residues. V lost 5 bases, J lost 7 bases, and 10 bases stayed unmatched. Germline-derived CDR1 and CDR2 are DFQATT and SNEGSKA (reference sequence). CDR3 loop: CSASGLAGVYGNEQFF. The CDR3 coding sequence is TGCAGTGCTTCGGGACTAGCGGGGGTATATGGGAATGAGCAGTTCTTC.

Many counts were recorded for this clonotype. The chain carries TRBV4-1 and TRBJ2-7; D uncertain. Deletions cut 3 bases from V and 5 bases from J, with 5 bases between. CDR1 is MGHRA and CDR2 is YSYEKL in the germline V gene. CDR3 length: 11 amino acids. This chain's CDR3 is CASSHGDEQYF. The CDR3 nucleotides read TGCGCCAGCAGCCATGGGGACGAGCAGTACTTC.

The sample holds many counts of this clonotype. The gene calls are TRBV12-3 or TRBV12-4 and TRBJ2-1; D tentatively reads TRBD1 or TRBD2 (6 bases each). The germline V and J ends were trimmed by 8 bases and 10 bases, with 15 bases remaining between them. The CDR3 covers 12 residues. Here the CDR3 reads CASRWGAHEQFF. CDR3 bases: TGTGCCAGCCGCTGGGGGGCACACGAGCAGTTCTTC.

The rearrangement links TRBV4-3 to TRBJ2-1, with TRBD2 identical over 8 bases. Germline lookup yields CDR1 LGHNA and CDR2 YSLEER. The CDR3 runs 15 residues. The junction had 12 bases not matched to a gene; V was cut back by 6 bases and J by 8 bases. The CDR3 DNA follows: TGCGCCAGCAGTACCTCTCTCGGGGGGGCGGATGAGCAGTTCTTC. This codes for CASSTSLGGADEQFF.

This clonotype was found many times. The chain is built from TRBV5-5 and TRBJ2-3; possibly TRBD1 for D (6 bases). Germline CDR1 SGHKS, CDR2 YYEKEE (reference sequence). The CDR3 has 13 amino acids. V shed 6 bases and J shed 3 bases, with 11 bases lying between them. As DNA, the CDR3 is TGTGCCAGCACGGACAGCCTAACAGATACGCAGTATTTT. Its translation is CASTDSLTDTQYF.

Within the sample, this clonotype is medium-sized. The CDR3 protein is CASTKPRGETQYF. DNA of the CDR3: TGTGCCAGCACCAAACCCAGGGGAGAGACCCAGTACTTC. The rearrangement links TRBV7-8 to TRBJ2-5; tentative D call: TRBD1 (6 bases). There are 13 residues in the CDR3. V shed 7 bases and J shed 4 bases, with 13 bases lying between them. Germline V gene sequence: CDR1 SGHVS, CDR2 FQNEAQ.

The chain couples TRBV5-1 to TRBJ2-5; D ambiguous. This CDR3 region has 15 residues. Germline V CDR1 and CDR2: SGHRS, YFSETQ. The V gene lost 3 bases and the J gene lost 0 bases, with 12 bases spanning the gap. CDR3 sequence (DNA): TGCGCCAGCAGCTCCTTTAAACTAAACCAAGAGACCCAGTACTTC. Residues: CASSSFKLNQETQYF.